Listed below are T cell receptor beta chains from one sample, sequenced in a study of regulatory T cells in long-lasting Graves disease. TCRdb itself ran the multiplex PCR reads through MiXCR, one entry per CDR3 protein. The sample has under 800,000 distinct CDR3 sequences, about 16% seen once. These data are also associated with another study on T cells in Graves' hyperthyroidism and ophthalmopathy.

Sequencing was performed on peripheral blood mononuclear cells (PBMCs), taken at new diagnosis, from a patient treated with antithyroid drugs. These receptors were taken from a woman under 40 with Graves disease. CDR3s include the opening cysteine and the closing phenylalanine or tryptophan. Each record gives: D gene, V gene, clone size, J gene, CDR3 DNA, CDR3 protein. D genes are given only for firm matches. Only some rows state a clone size, as once, few, many or a class for expanded clones.

d_call: -; v_call: TRBV20-1; clone_size: few; j_call: TRBJ2-5; cdr3_nt: TGCAGTGCTAGACTCCCCCAAGAGACCCAGTACTTC; cdr3_aa: CSARLPQETQYF
d_call: TRBD2; v_call: TRBV5-1; clone_size: -; j_call: TRBJ2-5; cdr3_nt: TGTGCCAGCAGCTCGCTAAGCGGGAGGATCCAAGAGACCCAGTACTTC; cdr3_aa: CASSSLSGRIQETQYF
d_call: -; v_call: TRBV12-3/TRBV12-4; clone_size: many; j_call: TRBJ2-7; cdr3_nt: TGTGCCAGCAGTTTACTCCCCTACGAGCAGTACTTC; cdr3_aa: CASSLLPYEQYF
d_call: -; v_call: TRBV4-1; clone_size: few; j_call: TRBJ2-7; cdr3_nt: TGCGCCAGCAGCCAAGTCCAGGGTTCCCCCTACGAGCAGTACTTC; cdr3_aa: CASSQVQGSPYEQYF
d_call: TRBD1; v_call: TRBV28; clone_size: many; j_call: TRBJ1-4; cdr3_nt: TGTGCCAGCAGTCCGGGACAGGGGGGTGAAAAACTGTTTTTT; cdr3_aa: CASSPGQGGEKLFF
d_call: TRBD2; v_call: TRBV5-1; clone_size: -; j_call: TRBJ2-1; cdr3_nt: TGCGCCAGCAGCTTCAGCGGGAGCTCAGAAGTCGGTGAGCAGTTCTTC; cdr3_aa: CASSFSGSSEVGEQFF
d_call: TRBD2; v_call: TRBV12-5; clone_size: many; j_call: TRBJ2-1; cdr3_nt: TGTGCTAGTGGTTTTCGACTAGCGGGAGGTTTCAATGAGCAGTTCTTC; cdr3_aa: CASGFRLAGGFNEQFF
d_call: -; v_call: TRBV11-2; clone_size: many; j_call: TRBJ2-1; cdr3_nt: TGTGCCAGCAGCTTACAGTTCGGGGCCAATGAGCAGTTCTTC; cdr3_aa: CASSLQFGANEQFF
d_call: -; v_call: TRBV12-3/TRBV12-4; clone_size: once; j_call: TRBJ1-5; cdr3_nt: TGTGCCAGCAGTCCCCGGTCCCAGCATTTT; cdr3_aa: CASSPRSQHF
d_call: -; v_call: TRBV12-3/TRBV12-4; clone_size: few; j_call: TRBJ2-1; cdr3_nt: TGTGCCAGCAGTTTAGTAGAGAATATGCAGTTCTTC; cdr3_aa: CASSLVENMQFF
d_call: TRBD2; v_call: TRBV6-1; clone_size: -; j_call: TRBJ2-2; cdr3_nt: TGTGCCAGCACTCTCTCTGGGGGTAGCGGGATTGTCGGGGAGCTGTTTTTT; cdr3_aa: CASTLSGGSGIVGELFF
d_call: -; v_call: TRBV28; clone_size: -; j_call: TRBJ1-3; cdr3_nt: TGTGCCAGCAGTTTCCAGGGACCCGGGTCTGGAAACACCATATATTTT; cdr3_aa: CASSFQGPGSGNTIYF
d_call: -; v_call: TRBV28; clone_size: many; j_call: TRBJ1-1; cdr3_nt: TGTGCCAGCGGAAATGGGGCTTTCTTT; cdr3_aa: CASGNGAFF
d_call: -; v_call: TRBV5-1; clone_size: few; j_call: TRBJ2-1; cdr3_nt: TGCGCCAGCAGCTTGCAGGGACTCAATGAGCAGTTCTTC; cdr3_aa: CASSLQGLNEQFF
d_call: -; v_call: TRBV11-2; clone_size: few; j_call: TRBJ1-3; cdr3_nt: TGTGCCAGCAGCTCTTATGCAGGGGCAGGAAACACCATATATTTT; cdr3_aa: CASSSYAGAGNTIYF
d_call: -; v_call: TRBV6-2/TRBV6-3; clone_size: -; j_call: TRBJ1-4; cdr3_nt: TGTGCCAGCAGTGAATCGGGGGCTGCGCAATCTAAGTCAGTTTTT; cdr3_aa: CASSESGAAQSKSVF
d_call: -; v_call: TRBV6-2/TRBV6-3; clone_size: many; j_call: TRBJ1-1; cdr3_nt: TGTGCCATCCAGGGGAAGGGCATGAACACTGAAGCTTTCTTT; cdr3_aa: CAIQGKGMNTEAFF
d_call: TRBD1; v_call: TRBV7-9; clone_size: few; j_call: TRBJ2-5; cdr3_nt: TGTGCCAGCAGGAAGGACGACAGGGGGGAGACCCAGTACTTC; cdr3_aa: CASRKDDRGETQYF
d_call: -; v_call: TRBV15; clone_size: many; j_call: TRBJ2-1; cdr3_nt: TGTGCCACCAGCAGTCCGACAAGAGTGTACAATGAGCAGTTCTTC; cdr3_aa: CATSSPTRVYNEQFF
d_call: TRBD1; v_call: TRBV27; clone_size: few; j_call: TRBJ1-4; cdr3_nt: TGTGCCAGCAGTTTAAGGTACCACAGGGGCTCCGTAGATCCCAGAGAAAAACTGTTTTTT; cdr3_aa: CASSLRYHRGSVDPREKLFF
d_call: -; v_call: TRBV10-2; clone_size: many; j_call: TRBJ1-1; cdr3_nt: TGCGCCAGCAAGTTCGGACAGCCGAACACTGAAGCTTTCTTT; cdr3_aa: CASKFGQPNTEAFF
d_call: -; v_call: TRBV20-1; clone_size: many; j_call: TRBJ1-6; cdr3_nt: TGCAGTGCTATACAGGGATTAACTCAGTCACCCCTCCACTTT; cdr3_aa: CSAIQGLTQSPLHF
d_call: -; v_call: TRBV2; clone_size: many; j_call: TRBJ2-5; cdr3_nt: TGTGCCAGCAGTTTGCTAGGGGCCGACTTAGGGGCCCAGTACTTC; cdr3_aa: CASSLLGADLGAQYF
d_call: -; v_call: TRBV2; clone_size: many; j_call: TRBJ2-5; cdr3_nt: TGTGCCAGCAGTGAACCTTCTTCGTCCCCCTCGGAGACCCAGTACTTC; cdr3_aa: CASSEPSSSPSETQYF
d_call: TRBD2; v_call: TRBV28; clone_size: many; j_call: TRBJ2-1; cdr3_nt: TGTGCCAGCAGTAGACGGACTAGCGGAGGTAGCAATGAGCAGTTCTTC; cdr3_aa: CASSRRTSGGSNEQFF
d_call: -; v_call: TRBV27; clone_size: few; j_call: TRBJ2-3; cdr3_nt: TGTGCCAGCAGTTCCTGGGGGGGCGTCACAGATACGCAGTATTTT; cdr3_aa: CASSSWGGVTDTQYF
d_call: -; v_call: TRBV5-1; clone_size: -; j_call: TRBJ2-1; cdr3_nt: TGCGCCAGCAGCAGCGATTTCGTTGGTGAGCAGTTCTTC; cdr3_aa: CASSSDFVGEQFF
d_call: TRBD1; v_call: TRBV24-1; clone_size: few; j_call: TRBJ2-1; cdr3_nt: TGTGCCACCACCCCCGGACAGGGGGCAATTAATGAGCAGTTCTTC; cdr3_aa: CATTPGQGAINEQFF
d_call: -; v_call: TRBV30; clone_size: many; j_call: TRBJ2-7; cdr3_nt: TGTGCCTGGAGTAGGGGAGAGTACGAGCAGTACTTC; cdr3_aa: CAWSRGEYEQYF
d_call: -; v_call: TRBV6-2/TRBV6-3; clone_size: few; j_call: TRBJ2-6; cdr3_nt: TGTGCCAGCAGCTCAACAGGTTCTGGGGCCAACGTCCTGACTTTC; cdr3_aa: CASSSTGSGANVLTF
d_call: -; v_call: TRBV28; clone_size: many; j_call: TRBJ2-1; cdr3_nt: TGTGCCAGCAGTTTTATGGGAAGGGAAAATGAGCAGTTCTTC; cdr3_aa: CASSFMGRENEQFF
d_call: TRBD2; v_call: TRBV2; clone_size: -; j_call: TRBJ2-4; cdr3_nt: TGTGCCAGCAGCCCACGACTAGCGGGAGGGCTGGACATTCAGTACTTC; cdr3_aa: CASSPRLAGGLDIQYF
d_call: -; v_call: TRBV28; clone_size: many; j_call: TRBJ2-2; cdr3_nt: TGTGCCAGCAGTTTGGGGGGATCCTCCACCGGGGAGCTGTTTTTT; cdr3_aa: CASSLGGSSTGELFF
d_call: -; v_call: TRBV7-9; clone_size: many; j_call: TRBJ2-7; cdr3_nt: TGTGCCAGCAGAAGAACAGGGGAGGGCGAGCAGTACTTC; cdr3_aa: CASRRTGEGEQYF
d_call: TRBD1; v_call: TRBV14; clone_size: -; j_call: TRBJ2-3; cdr3_nt: TGTGCCAGCAGCCAGAGAGGGGGCGGTTCGAGCACAGATACGCAGTATTTT; cdr3_aa: CASSQRGGGSSTDTQYF
d_call: TRBD2; v_call: TRBV10-3; clone_size: many; j_call: TRBJ2-7; cdr3_nt: TGTGCCATCAGTGACCCGTCGAGCGGGAGGAAAGGCGAGCAGTACTTC; cdr3_aa: CAISDPSSGRKGEQYF
d_call: -; v_call: TRBV3-1; clone_size: -; j_call: TRBJ2-2; cdr3_nt: TGTGCCAGCAGCCTACACCGCGATTTCACCGGGGAGCTGTTTTTT; cdr3_aa: CASSLHRDFTGELFF
d_call: -; v_call: TRBV7-9; clone_size: many; j_call: TRBJ1-2; cdr3_nt: TGTGCCAGCAGCTTCCGACAAGGGAGTGATGATGGCTACACCTTC; cdr3_aa: CASSFRQGSDDGYTF
d_call: -; v_call: TRBV28; clone_size: many; j_call: TRBJ1-1; cdr3_nt: TGTGCCAGCAGTTTTTTTCGGACTAACACTGAAGCTTTCTTT; cdr3_aa: CASSFFRTNTEAFF
d_call: -; v_call: TRBV27; clone_size: -; j_call: TRBJ2-6; cdr3_nt: TGTGCCAGCAGCCGCCAACTTTCTGGGGCCAACGTCCTGACTTTC; cdr3_aa: CASSRQLSGANVLTF
d_call: -; v_call: TRBV29-1; clone_size: many; j_call: TRBJ1-1; cdr3_nt: TGCAGCGTCAGGGAGAACACTGAAGCTTTCTTT; cdr3_aa: CSVRENTEAFF
d_call: -; v_call: TRBV19; clone_size: few; j_call: TRBJ2-3; cdr3_nt: TGTGCCACTGCGGCCTGGGCGAGCACAGATACGCAGTATTTT; cdr3_aa: CATAAWASTDTQYF